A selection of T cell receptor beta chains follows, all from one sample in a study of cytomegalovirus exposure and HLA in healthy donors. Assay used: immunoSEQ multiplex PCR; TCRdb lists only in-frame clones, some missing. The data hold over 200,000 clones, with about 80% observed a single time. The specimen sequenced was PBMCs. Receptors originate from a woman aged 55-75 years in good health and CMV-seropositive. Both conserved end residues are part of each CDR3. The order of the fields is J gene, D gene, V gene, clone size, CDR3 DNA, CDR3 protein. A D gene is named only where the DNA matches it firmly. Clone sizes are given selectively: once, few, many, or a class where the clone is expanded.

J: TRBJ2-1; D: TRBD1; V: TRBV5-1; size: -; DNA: TGCGCCAGCAGCTTCCAAACAGGGGGCTACTACAATGAGCAGTTCTTC; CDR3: CASSFQTGGYYNEQFF
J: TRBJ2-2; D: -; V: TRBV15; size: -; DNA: TGTGCCACCAGCAGAGAGATACGGGGGTCGGGCACCGGGGAGCTGTTTTTT; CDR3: CATSREIRGSGTGELFF
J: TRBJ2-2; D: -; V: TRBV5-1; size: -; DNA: TGCGCCAGCAGCTTGGTCGCAGGGCTGAACACCGGGGAGCTGTTTTTT; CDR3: CASSLVAGLNTGELFF
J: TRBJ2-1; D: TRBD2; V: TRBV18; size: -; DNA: TGTGCCAGCTCACAGACTAGCGGGGGCACCTACAATGAGCAGTTCTTC; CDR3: CASSQTSGGTYNEQFF
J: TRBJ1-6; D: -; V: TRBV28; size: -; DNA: TGTGCCACCAGGGTCGGTGGTGATTCACCCCTCCACTTT; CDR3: CATRVGGDSPLHF
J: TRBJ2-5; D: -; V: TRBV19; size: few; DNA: TGTGCCAGTAGTCGGTCCGGGAGCCAAGAGACCCAGTACTTC; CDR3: CASSRSGSQETQYF
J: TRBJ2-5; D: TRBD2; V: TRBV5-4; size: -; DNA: TGTGCCAGCAGCTTGGGGGGGACTAGCGGGAGTAGGGAGACCCAGTACTTC; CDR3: CASSLGGTSGSRETQYF
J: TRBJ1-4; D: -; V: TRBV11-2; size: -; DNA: TGTGCCAGCAGCCGACTCCAGGAAAAACTGTTTTTT; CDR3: CASSRLQEKLFF
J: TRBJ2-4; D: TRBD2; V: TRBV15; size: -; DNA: TGTGCCACCAGCCCAGGTCAGCTAGCGGGGTCCTCTCAGTACTTC; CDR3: CATSPGQLAGSSQYF
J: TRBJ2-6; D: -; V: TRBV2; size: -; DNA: TGTGCCAGCAGAGAGGGGGCTGGGGCCAACGTCCTGACTTTC; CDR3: CASREGAGANVLTF
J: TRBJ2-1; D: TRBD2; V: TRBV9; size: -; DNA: TGTGCCAGCAGCGTCCGGACTAGCGGGAGTCCCCATGAGCAGTTCTTC; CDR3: CASSVRTSGSPHEQFF
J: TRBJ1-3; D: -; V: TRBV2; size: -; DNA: TGTGCCAGCAGTGAATTGGAGGCTGGAAACACCATATATTTT; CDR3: CASSELEAGNTIYF
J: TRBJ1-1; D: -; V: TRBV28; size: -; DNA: TGTGCCAGCAGCCGCTTCCGGACAGCGAACACTGAAGCTTTCTTT; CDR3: CASSRFRTANTEAFF
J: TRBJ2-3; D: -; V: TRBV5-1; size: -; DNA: TGCGCCAGCAGCCAAACAGGAAGGGTCACAGATACGCAGTATTTT; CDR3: CASSQTGRVTDTQYF
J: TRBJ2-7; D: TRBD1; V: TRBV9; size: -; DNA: TGTGCCAGCAGCGTAGCTTCCGGGACAGCCTACGAGCAGTACTTC; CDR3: CASSVASGTAYEQYF
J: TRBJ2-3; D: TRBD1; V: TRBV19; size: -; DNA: TGTGCCAGTAGGTTGACAGGGGGTAGGTTGGACGCAGATACGCAGTATTTT; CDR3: CASRLTGGRLDADTQYF
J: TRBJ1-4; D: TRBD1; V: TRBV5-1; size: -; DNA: TGCGCCAGCAGCTCCTCGACAGGGCCCTCAGGGAGTGAAAAACTGTTTTTT; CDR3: CASSSSTGPSGSEKLFF
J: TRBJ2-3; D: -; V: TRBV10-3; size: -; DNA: TGTGCCATCAGTGTTGCTCGGGATCCCCACACTAGCACAGATACGCAGTATTTT; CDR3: CAISVARDPHTSTDTQYF
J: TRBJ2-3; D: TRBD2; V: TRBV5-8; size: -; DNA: TGTGCCAGCAGCCGCATCGAGGGAGGGCCGCCAGATACGCAGTATTTT; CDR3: CASSRIEGGPPDTQYF
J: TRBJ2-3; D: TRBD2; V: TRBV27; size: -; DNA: TGTGCCAGCAGTTTAAGGGACGAGGCGGGAGGGGGCACAGATACGCAGTATTTT; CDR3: CASSLRDEAGGGTDTQYF
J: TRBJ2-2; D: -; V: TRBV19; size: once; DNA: TGTGCCAGTAGTCCCTTGGGGGCGGGCACCGGGGAGCTGTTTTTT; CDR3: CASSPLGAGTGELFF